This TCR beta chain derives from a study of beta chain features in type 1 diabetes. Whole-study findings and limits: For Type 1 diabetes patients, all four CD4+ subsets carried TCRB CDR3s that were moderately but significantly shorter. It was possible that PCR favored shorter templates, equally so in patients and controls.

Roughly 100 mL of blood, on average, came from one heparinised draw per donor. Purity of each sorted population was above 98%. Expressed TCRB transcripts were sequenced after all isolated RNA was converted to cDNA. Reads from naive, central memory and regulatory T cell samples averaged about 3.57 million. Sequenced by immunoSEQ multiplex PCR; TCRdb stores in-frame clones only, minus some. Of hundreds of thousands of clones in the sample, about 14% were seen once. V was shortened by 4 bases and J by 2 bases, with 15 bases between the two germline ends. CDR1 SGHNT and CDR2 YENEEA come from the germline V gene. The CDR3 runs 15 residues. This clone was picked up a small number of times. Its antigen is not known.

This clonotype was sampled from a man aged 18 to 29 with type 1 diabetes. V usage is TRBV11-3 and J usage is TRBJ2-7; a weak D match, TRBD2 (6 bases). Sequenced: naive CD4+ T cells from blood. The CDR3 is CASSSRGGATYEQYF. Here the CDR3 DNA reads TGTGCCAGCAGCTCCCGGGGCGGGGCAACCTACGAGCAGTACTTC. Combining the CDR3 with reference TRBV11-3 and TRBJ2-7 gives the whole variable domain EAGVVQSPRYKIIEKKQPVAFWCNPISGHNTLYWYLQNLGQGPELLIRYENEEAVDDSQLPKDRFSAERLKGVDSTLKIQPAELGDSAVYLCASSSRGGATYEQYFGPGTRLTVT.